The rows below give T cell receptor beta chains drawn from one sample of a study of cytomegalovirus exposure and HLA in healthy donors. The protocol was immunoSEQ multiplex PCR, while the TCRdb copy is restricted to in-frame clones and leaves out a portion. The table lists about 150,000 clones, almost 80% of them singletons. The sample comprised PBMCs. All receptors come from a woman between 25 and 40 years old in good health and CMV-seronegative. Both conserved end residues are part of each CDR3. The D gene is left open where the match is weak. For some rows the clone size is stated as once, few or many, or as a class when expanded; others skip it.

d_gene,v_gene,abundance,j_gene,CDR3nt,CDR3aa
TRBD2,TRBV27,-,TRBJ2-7,TGTGCCAGCAGTACCAGCGGGGACCGATCCTACGAGCAGTACTTC,CASSTSGDRSYEQYF
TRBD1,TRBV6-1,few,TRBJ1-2,TGTGCCAGCAGTGGGACAGGGGGCGGGGATGGCTACACCTTC,CASSGTGGGDGYTF
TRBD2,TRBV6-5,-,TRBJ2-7,TGTGCCAGCAGGAAGAGCGGGGGGGGGAATAACGAGCAGTACTTC,CASRKSGGGNNEQYF
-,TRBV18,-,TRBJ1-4,TGTGCCAGCTCACCACGGGGCCAAACTAATGAAAAACTGTTTTTT,CASSPRGQTNEKLFF
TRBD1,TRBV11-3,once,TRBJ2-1,TGTGCCAGCAGCGCGGGACAGGGGGGGAACAATGAGCAGTTCTTC,CASSAGQGGNNEQFF
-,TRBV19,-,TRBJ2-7,TGTGCCAGTAGTATGCAGGAGGGCTCCTACGAGCAGTACTTC,CASSMQEGSYEQYF
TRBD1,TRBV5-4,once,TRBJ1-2,TGTGCCAGCAGCTTGGACAGGGGATCTTATGGCTACACCTTC,CASSLDRGSYGYTF
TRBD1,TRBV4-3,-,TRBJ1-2,TGCGCCAGCAGCCAAGATCGCCAGGGGGCAGGCTATGGCTACACCTTC,CASSQDRQGAGYGYTF
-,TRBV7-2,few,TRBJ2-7,TGTGCCAGCAGCTTGTATGAGACACCCTACGAGCAGTACTTC,CASSLYETPYEQYF
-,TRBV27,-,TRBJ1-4,TGTGCCAGCACCAACCGAGGGGACATCGGGGAAAAACTGTTTTTT,CASTNRGDIGEKLFF
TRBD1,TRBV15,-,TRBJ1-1,TGTGCCACCAGCAGAGGGGCACAGGGGACGGTATTAGCTTTCTTT,CATSRGAQGTVLAFF